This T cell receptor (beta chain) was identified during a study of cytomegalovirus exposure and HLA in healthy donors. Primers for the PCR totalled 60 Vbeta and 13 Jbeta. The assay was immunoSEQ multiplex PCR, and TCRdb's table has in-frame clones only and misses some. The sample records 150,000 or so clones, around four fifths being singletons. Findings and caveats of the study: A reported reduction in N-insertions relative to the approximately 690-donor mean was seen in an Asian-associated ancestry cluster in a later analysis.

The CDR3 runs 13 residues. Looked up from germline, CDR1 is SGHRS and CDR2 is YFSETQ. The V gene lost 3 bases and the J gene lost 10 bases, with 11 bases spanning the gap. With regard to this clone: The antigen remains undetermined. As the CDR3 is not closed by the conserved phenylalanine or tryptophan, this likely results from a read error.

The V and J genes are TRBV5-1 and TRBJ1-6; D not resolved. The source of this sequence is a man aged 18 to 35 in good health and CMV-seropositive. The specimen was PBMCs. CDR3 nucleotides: TGCGCCAGCAGCTGGACTGACAAATCACCCCTCCACCTT. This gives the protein CASSWTDKSPLHL.